One sample yielded the 9 T cell receptor beta chains listed below, sequenced in a study of blood T cells in healthy people across ages. Primers used in a second PCR of about 7 to 11 cycles were a sample-barcoded 5' primer and a J-beta primer mix. TCRdb re-called the 5' RACE reads with MiXCR, one entry per CDR3 protein. In the table there are about 1 million distinct CDR3 sequences, over 35% of which are singletons. Sequenced material: blood. These receptors came from a woman aged 60-75 years in good health.

The V and J genes are TRBV18 and TRBJ1-1; 9 positions agree with TRBD1. The CDR3 extends over 13 amino acids. Unmatched junction bases numbered 4, after V lost 5 bases and J lost 6 bases. Per germline, CDR1 KGHSH and CDR2 LQKENI. The CDR3 loop is CASSSTGGPEAFF. DNA of the CDR3: TGTGCCAGCTCATCGACAGGGGGACCTGAAGCTTTCTTT.

V and J are TRBV5-1 and TRBJ1-2, with 10 nucleotides matching TRBD1. The junction had 13 bases not matched to a gene; V was cut back by 6 bases and J by 8 bases. CDR1 and CDR2 from the germline V gene are SGHRS and YFSETQ. The CDR3 is 15 amino acids. CDR3 region: CASTNPGTGARGYTF. The CDR3 DNA sequence: TGCGCCAGCACCAACCCCGGGACAGGGGCTAGAGGCTACACCTTC.

The chain carries TRBV4-1 and TRBJ2-5; D is uncertain. The ends were cut back, 0 bases at V and 4 bases at J, with 9 bases in the middle. This CDR3 has 14 amino acids. Per germline, CDR1 MGHRA and CDR2 YSYEKL. The CDR3 nucleotides read TGCGCCAGCAGCCAAGATTTCGGGCGAGAGACCCAGTACTTC. Translation: CASSQDFGRETQYF.

This clonotype was recorded a few times. This chain uses TRBV20-1 with TRBJ2-4; D gene unclear. The CDR3 covers 12 residues. Germline V lookup: CDR1 DFQATT, CDR2 SNEGSKA (reference sequence). Trimming removed 0 bases at V and 13 bases at J, with 13 bases between. The CDR3 loop reads CSARDRAAEQYF. The CDR3 DNA is TGCAGTGCTAGAGATCGTGCGGCTGAGCAGTACTTC.

J is TRBJ2-1 and V is TRBV27, with 10 bases fitting TRBD2. The V gene's germline CDR1 is MNHEY and CDR2 SMNVEV (reference sequence). This CDR3 contains 16 residues. V dropped 6 bases and J dropped 4; count of bases not matched to a gene: 9. The CDR3 protein is CASSQLTSGIYNEQFF. CDR3 sequence (DNA): TGTGCCAGCAGCCAGCTCACTAGCGGGATTTACAATGAGCAGTTCTTC.

This clonotype has a handful of counts. The chain is built from TRBV15 and TRBJ2-5; perhaps TRBD1 as D (6 bases). Germline CDR1 reads LNHNV; CDR2 reads YYDKDF (reference sequence). Trimming removed 2 bases from V and 2 bases from J, with 18 bases in between. The CDR3 totals 17 residues. CDR3 in DNA: TGTGCCACCAGCAGAACCCGGGACGGGGACACTCAAGAGACCCAGTACTTC. Its translation: CATSRTRDGDTQETQYF.

This clonotype was counted between two and nine times. The J gene is TRBJ2-3, the V gene TRBV20-1; tentatively, D is TRBD2 (7 bases). V was shortened by 0 bases and J by 4 bases, with 17 bases between the two germline ends. CDR3 length: 16 amino acids. Germline V lookup: CDR1 DFQATT, CDR2 SNEGSKA (reference sequence). The DNA of the CDR3 is TGCAGTGCTAGAGAACCACGAGGCGGGGGCTCAGATACGCAGTATTTT. The encoded protein is CSAREPRGGGSDTQYF.

This clonotype appeared a few times. The gene calls are TRBV11-2 and TRBJ1-4; no clear D gene. Germline CDR1 is SGHAT and CDR2 is FQNNGV. The V end was cut by 1 base, the J end by 0 bases, with 9 bases between. This CDR3 spans 16 amino acids. CDR3 DNA sequence: TGTGCCAGCAGCTTAGGGACGGTTGCAACTAATGAAAAACTGTTTTTT. Protein product: CASSLGTVATNEKLFF.

This clonotype was seen only a few times. This chain uses TRBV18 with TRBJ1-6; 10 nucleotides match TRBD1. In germline, CDR1 is KGHSH, CDR2 LQKENI. The V and J ends lost 4 bases and 10 bases, in that order; junction bases with no gene match: 10. The CDR3 extends over 16 amino acids. CDR3: CASSLQRDRGRSPLHF. In DNA, the CDR3 is TGTGCCAGCTCACTCCAACGGGACAGGGGACGCTCACCCCTCCACTTT.